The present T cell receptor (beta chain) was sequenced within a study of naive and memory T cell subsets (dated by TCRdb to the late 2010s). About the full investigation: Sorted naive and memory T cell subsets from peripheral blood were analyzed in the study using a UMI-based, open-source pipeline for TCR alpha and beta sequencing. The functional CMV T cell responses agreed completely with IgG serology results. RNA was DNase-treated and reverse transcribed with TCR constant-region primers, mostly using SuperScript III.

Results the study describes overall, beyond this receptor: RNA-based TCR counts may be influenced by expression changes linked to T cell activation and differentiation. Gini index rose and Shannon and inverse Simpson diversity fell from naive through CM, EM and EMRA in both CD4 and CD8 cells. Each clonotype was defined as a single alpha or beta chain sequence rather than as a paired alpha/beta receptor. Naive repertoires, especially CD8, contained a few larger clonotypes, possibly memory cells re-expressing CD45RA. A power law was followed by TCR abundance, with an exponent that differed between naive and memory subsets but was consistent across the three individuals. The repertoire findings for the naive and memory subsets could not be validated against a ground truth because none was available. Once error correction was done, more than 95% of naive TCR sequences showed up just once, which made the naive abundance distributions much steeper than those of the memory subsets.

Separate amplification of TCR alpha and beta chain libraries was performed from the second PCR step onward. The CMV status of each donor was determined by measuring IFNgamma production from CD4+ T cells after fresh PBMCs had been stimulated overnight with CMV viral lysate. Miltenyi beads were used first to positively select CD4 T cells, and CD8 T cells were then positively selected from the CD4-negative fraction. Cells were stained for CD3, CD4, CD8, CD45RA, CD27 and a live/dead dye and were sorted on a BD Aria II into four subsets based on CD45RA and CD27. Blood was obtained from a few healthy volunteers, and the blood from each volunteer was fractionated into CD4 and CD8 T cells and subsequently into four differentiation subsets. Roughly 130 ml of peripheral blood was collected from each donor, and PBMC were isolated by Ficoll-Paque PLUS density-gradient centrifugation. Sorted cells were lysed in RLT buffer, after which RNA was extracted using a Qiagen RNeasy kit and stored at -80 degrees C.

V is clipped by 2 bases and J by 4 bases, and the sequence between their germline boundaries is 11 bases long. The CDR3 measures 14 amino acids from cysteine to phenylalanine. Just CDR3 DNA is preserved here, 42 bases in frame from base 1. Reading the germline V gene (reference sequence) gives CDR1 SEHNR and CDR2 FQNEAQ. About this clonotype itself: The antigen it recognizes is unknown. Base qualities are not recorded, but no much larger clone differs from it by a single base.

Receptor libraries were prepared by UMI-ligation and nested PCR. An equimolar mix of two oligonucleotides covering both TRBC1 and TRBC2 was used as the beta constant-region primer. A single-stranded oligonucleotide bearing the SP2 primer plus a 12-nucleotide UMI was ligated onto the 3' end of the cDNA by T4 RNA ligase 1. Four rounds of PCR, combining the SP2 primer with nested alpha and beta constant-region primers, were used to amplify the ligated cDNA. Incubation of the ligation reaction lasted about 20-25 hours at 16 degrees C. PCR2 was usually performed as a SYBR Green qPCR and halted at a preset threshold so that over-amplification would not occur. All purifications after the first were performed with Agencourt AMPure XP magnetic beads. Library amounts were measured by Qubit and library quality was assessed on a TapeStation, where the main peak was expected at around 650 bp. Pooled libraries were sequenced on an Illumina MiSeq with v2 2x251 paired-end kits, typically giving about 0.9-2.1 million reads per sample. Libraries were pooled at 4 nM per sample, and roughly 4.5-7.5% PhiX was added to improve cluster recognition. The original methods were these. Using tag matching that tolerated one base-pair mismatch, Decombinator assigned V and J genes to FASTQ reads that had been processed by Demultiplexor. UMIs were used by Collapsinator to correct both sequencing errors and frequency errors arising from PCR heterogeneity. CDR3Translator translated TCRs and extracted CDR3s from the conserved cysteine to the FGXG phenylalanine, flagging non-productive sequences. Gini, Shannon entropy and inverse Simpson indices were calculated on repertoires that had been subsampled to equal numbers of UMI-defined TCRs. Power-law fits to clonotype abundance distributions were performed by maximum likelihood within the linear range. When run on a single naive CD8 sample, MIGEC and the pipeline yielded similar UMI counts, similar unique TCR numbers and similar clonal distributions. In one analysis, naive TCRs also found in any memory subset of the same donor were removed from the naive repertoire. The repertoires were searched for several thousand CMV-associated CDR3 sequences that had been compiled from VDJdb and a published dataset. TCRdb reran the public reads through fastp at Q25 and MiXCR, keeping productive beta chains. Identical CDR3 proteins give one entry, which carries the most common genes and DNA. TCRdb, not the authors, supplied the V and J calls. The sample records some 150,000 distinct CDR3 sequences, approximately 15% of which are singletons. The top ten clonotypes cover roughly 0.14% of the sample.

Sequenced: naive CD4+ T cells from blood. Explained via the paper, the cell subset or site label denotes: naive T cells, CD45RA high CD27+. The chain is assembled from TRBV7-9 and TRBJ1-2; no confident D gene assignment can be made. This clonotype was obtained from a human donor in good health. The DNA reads TGTGCCAGCAGCTTACTTCGTGACGGCTATGGCTACACCTTC. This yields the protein CASSLLRDGYGYTF.